This is a list of T cell receptor beta chains from one sample in a study of blood T cell repertoires in COVID-19. TCRdb's table, derived via immunoSEQ multiplex PCR, lists solely in-frame clones and lacks some. The sample records 200,000 to 250,000 clones, about 86% being singletons. The sample consisted of peripheral blood. These receptors all stem from a woman aged 60-70 years with acute or convalescent COVID-19. The CDR3 runs from the conserved cysteine through the conserved F or W. Fields, in order: D gene, V gene, J gene, clone size, CDR3 DNA, CDR3 protein. The D gene is left open where the match is weak. Some rows have no size entry. The others give once, few or many, or a class for an expanded clone.

>TRBD2|TRBV9|TRBJ2-6|-
TGTGCCAGCAGCGTAGGTCTCACTAGCGGGGGTTTTACTGGGGCCAACGTCCTGACTTTC
CASSVGLTSGGFTGANVLTF
>-|TRBV2|TRBJ1-3|-
TGTGCCAGCGGTTTGGAGGCCGCTAAAGGAAACACCATATATTTT
CASGLEAAKGNTIYF
>-|TRBV7-6|TRBJ2-7|-
TGTGCCAGCAGCTTAGGAGCAGGGTTAAGCTACGAGCAGTACTTC
CASSLGAGLSYEQYF
>-|TRBV20-1|TRBJ1-2|-
TGCAGTGCTAGGGCCTCCAATGGCTACACCTTC
CSARASNGYTF
>TRBD1|TRBV19|TRBJ1-5|-
TGTGCCAGTAGTGACAGGGGTGGTCAGCCCCAGCATTTT
CASSDRGGQPQHF
>TRBD2|TRBV28|TRBJ2-3|-
TGTGCCAGCAGGGACCTAGCGGGGGGGCGGAATACGCAGTATTTT
CASRDLAGGRNTQYF
>TRBD1|TRBV19|TRBJ1-2|-
TGTGCCAGTCGGAGACAGGGGCAGGGCTATGGCTACACCTTC
CASRRQGQGYGYTF
>-|TRBV6-5|TRBJ1-5|-
TGTGCCAGCAGACAAACGGGAAGGGGGAATCAGCCCCAGCGTTTT
CASRQTGRGNQPQRF
>-|TRBV28|TRBJ1-2|-
TGTGCCACCACTAGTAGGGCGGAGTATGGCTACACCTTC
CATTSRAEYGYTF
>-|TRBV6-1|TRBJ2-7|-
TGTGCCAGCAGTGAAGCGAAGACGGGGGTCTCCTACGAGCAGTACTTC
CASSEAKTGVSYEQYF
>TRBD1|TRBV5-6|TRBJ1-2|-
TGTGCCAGCAGCTTGGGGGGACAGTTCTATGGCTACACCTTC
CASSLGGQFYGYTF
>TRBD1|TRBV4-1|TRBJ1-1|-
TGCGCCAGCAGCCCCGACAGGGGGCGGGACACTGAAGCTTTCTTT
CASSPDRGRDTEAFF
>-|TRBV15|TRBJ1-1|once
TGTGCACCCATGCAGGGAGCTTTCTTT
CAPMQGAFF
>TRBD2|TRBV27|TRBJ2-3|-
TGTGCCAGCAGTTTTTATCGAGGAGCGGGGGGGGATACGCAGTATTTT
CASSFYRGAGGDTQYF
>TRBD1|TRBV6-5|TRBJ1-1|-
TGTGCCAGCTGGACAGGTCTAATGAACACTGAAGCTTTCTTT
CASWTGLMNTEAFF
>TRBD1|TRBV12-3/TRBV12-4|TRBJ1-1|-
TGTGCCAGCAGTTTGACAGGGGATCAAGTTTTCTTT
CASSLTGDQVFF
>TRBD1|TRBV6-5|TRBJ1-2|-
TGTGCCAGCAGTCCGACAGGGGGCGGCTATGGCTACACCTTC
CASSPTGGGYGYTF
>-|TRBV7-9|TRBJ1-1|-
TGTGCCAGCAGCGATAGGCTGGGGGGGGCCCCTGAAGCTTTCTTT
CASSDRLGGAPEAFF
>TRBD1|TRBV7-2|TRBJ1-2|few
TGTGCCAGCAGCCCCTCGATGGGACAGGGTAACTATGGCTACACCTTC
CASSPSMGQGNYGYTF
>-|TRBV19|TRBJ1-1|once
TGTGCCAGTATTAAATTCGCAGGCTCCACTGAAGCTTTCTTT
CASIKFAGSTEAFF
>-|TRBV28|TRBJ1-4|-
TGTGCCAGCACCAAAACGGCCGCGGGACTTGGTAGGGAAAAACTGTTTTTT
CASTKTAAGLGREKLFF
>-|TRBV29-1|TRBJ1-2|-
TGCAGCGTTGAGTCGGGGGAAGGCTACACCTTC
CSVESGEGYTF
>-|TRBV19|TRBJ1-5|-
TGTGCCAGTAGTATCGGTTTAGTCGGTCAGGGGATCAATCAGCCCCAGCATTTT
CASSIGLVGQGINQPQHF
>-|TRBV6-5|TRBJ2-3|once
TGTGCCAGTAGCCAAGGAGGGGATACGCAGTATTTT
CASSQGGDTQYF
>TRBD1|TRBV5-6|TRBJ1-2|-
TGTGCCAGCAGCCCGACAGGGGCCTATGGCTACACCTTC
CASSPTGAYGYTF
>TRBD2|TRBV5-4|TRBJ2-1|-
TGTGCCAGCAGCTTGGGCGGAGCGGGGGGCCCTTTCAATGAGCAGTTCTTC
CASSLGGAGGPFNEQFF
>-|TRBV5-8|TRBJ1-1|-
TGTGCCAGCAGCTTGGTTCAGGGTGGAACTGAAGCTTTCTTT
CASSLVQGGTEAFF
>TRBD2|TRBV2|TRBJ2-1|few
TGTGCCAGCGGACTAGCGGGATACAATGAGCAGTTCTTC
CASGLAGYNEQFF
>-|TRBV30|TRBJ2-7|-
TGTGCCTGTAACCTGGAGGGAAACCCTAAATTC
CACNLEGNPKF
>-|TRBV7-9|TRBJ1-4|-
TGTGCCAGCAGCTTAGACGGTGAAAAACTGTTTTTT
CASSLDGEKLFF
>-|TRBV5-6|TRBJ1-5|-
TGTGCCAGCAGCTTCGGGACTTTTCCTCAGCCCCAGCATTTT
CASSFGTFPQPQHF
>-|TRBV7-6|TRBJ2-1|-
TGTGCCAGCAGCCCTCCCCCCTACAATGAGCAGTTCTTC
CASSPPPYNEQFF
>-|TRBV27|TRBJ1-2|few
TGTGCCAGCAGTTGGTCCAGGGTCGGTGGCTACACCTTC
CASSWSRVGGYTF
>-|TRBV27|TRBJ2-2|-
TGTGCCAGCAGTCTGAACAGGGTCACCGGGGAGCTGTTTTTT
CASSLNRVTGELFF
>TRBD1|TRBV6-5|TRBJ1-2|-
TGTGCCAGCAGCCGGACAGGGGAGGGCTACACCTTC
CASSRTGEGYTF
>TRBD1|TRBV6-1|TRBJ2-7|few
TGTGCCAGCAGTGAAGACGGGACAGGGGACGAGCAGTACTTC
CASSEDGTGDEQYF
>-|TRBV11-1|TRBJ2-2|-
TGTGCCAGCAGCTTAGACAGGGCGAACACCGGGGAGCTGTTTTTT
CASSLDRANTGELFF
>TRBD1|TRBV12-3/TRBV12-4|TRBJ1-2|-
TGTGCCAGCAGTTTAGCCCGGACGGACAGGGGATTCTTC
CASSLARTDRGFF